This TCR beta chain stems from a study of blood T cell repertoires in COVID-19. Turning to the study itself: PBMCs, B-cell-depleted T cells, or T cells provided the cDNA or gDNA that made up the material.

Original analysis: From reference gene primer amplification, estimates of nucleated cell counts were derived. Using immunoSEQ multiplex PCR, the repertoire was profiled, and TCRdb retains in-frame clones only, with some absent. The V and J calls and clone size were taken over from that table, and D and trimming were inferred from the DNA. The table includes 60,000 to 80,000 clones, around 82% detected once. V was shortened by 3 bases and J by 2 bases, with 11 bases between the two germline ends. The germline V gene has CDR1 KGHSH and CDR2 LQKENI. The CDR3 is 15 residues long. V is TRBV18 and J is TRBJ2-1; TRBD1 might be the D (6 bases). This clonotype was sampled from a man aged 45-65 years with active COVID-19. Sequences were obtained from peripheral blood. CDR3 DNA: TGTGCCAGCTCACCGACCAGGGACACCTACAATGAGCAGTTCTTC. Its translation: CASSPTRDTYNEQFF.